Sequencing of this T cell receptor (beta chain) was carried out in a study of blood T cell repertoires in COVID-19. Assay: immunoSEQ multiplex PCR; the TCRdb copy retains only in-frame clones and omits some. The table shows about 170,000 clones, with 80% to 90% occurring only once. Looked up from germline, CDR1 is LNHNV and CDR2 is YYDKDF (reference sequence). CDR3 length equals 18 residues. V was clipped by 1 base and J by 2 bases; unmatched bases: 6. The clonotype originates from a man in his forties who had recovered from COVID-19. Sequencing used peripheral blood. V gene TRBV15 combines with J gene TRBJ2-3, with 13 nucleotides matching TRBD2. The CDR3 DNA is TGTGCCACCAGCAGAGTCGGGGGACTAGCGGGACCCACAGATACGCAGTATTTT. Amino acid sequence: CATSRVGGLAGPTDTQYF. Complete variable domain (other parts from reference TRBV15 and TRBJ2-3): DAMVIQNPRYQVTQFGKPVTLSCSQTLNHNVMYWYQQKSSQAPKLLFHYYDKDFNNEADTPDNFQSRRPNTSFCFLDIRSPGLGDTAMYLCATSRVGGLAGPTDTQYFGPGTRLTVL.